The source of this T cell receptor (beta chain) is a study of blood T cell repertoires in COVID-19. Study background: COVID-19 samples, acute and convalescent, were from the United States, Italy and Spain. In each case, the material was cDNA or gDNA derived from T cells, B-cell-depleted T cells, or PBMCs.

The CDR3 runs to 13 residues. Germline CDR1 ENHRY, CDR2 SYGVKD. Between the trimmed V and J ends, which lost 8 bases and 1 base, there was a span of 11 bases. The study drew participants aged about 18 to 89 years from 24 US areas. Clinical histories supplied by participants themselves formed the basis of cohort assignment. This table comes from immunoSEQ multiplex PCR, and its TCRdb copy is limited to in-frame clones, with some not included. The sample consists of approximately 300,000 clones, nearly 90% of them appearing once. The sequence came from a woman aged 25-40 years who had recovered from COVID-19. The rearrangement joins TRBV10-3 to TRBJ1-1, with D perhaps TRBD1 (5 bases). Specimen: PBMCs or T cells enriched from blood (not recorded which). The CDR3 here is CAIQGGRNTEAFF. The CDR3 DNA sequence: TGTGCCATCCAGGGAGGGAGGAACACTGAAGCTTTCTTT.